This entry concerns a single T cell receptor beta chain. The sample belongs to a study of OX40 agonist ivuxolimab in advanced cancers. Clones were sequenced by immunoSEQ multiplex PCR, and TCRdb holds only the in-frame ones, with some missing. The profile shows 65,000 to 80,000 clones, 80% to 85% of them singletons. V was pared by 8 bases and J by 4 bases, with 13 bases between. The length of the CDR3 is 12 residues. The germline CDR1 and CDR2 sequences are GTSNPN and SVGIG (reference sequence). The rearrangement joins TRBV30 to TRBJ2-3; D is possibly TRBD2 (7 bases). This TCR was recovered from an adult with an advanced solid tumor such as melanoma, head and neck, liver or kidney cancer. The source was CD4+ or CD8+ T cells sorted from blood, collected in a trial of the OX40 agonist ivuxolimab. CDR3 in amino acids: CARRGAADTQYF. CDR3 nucleotides: TGTGCCCGACGGGGGGCCGCAGATACGCAGTATTTT.